Listed below are T cell receptor beta chains from one sample, sequenced in a study of T cell responses to AZD1222 COVID-19 vaccine. The repertoire was sequenced with immunoSEQ multiplex PCR; TCRdb's copy has only in-frame clones and lacks some. Among around 110,000 clones, roughly 88% were seen once, and the ten largest hold 3.9%. Sequenced here: peripheral blood, sampled on day 0 of MenACWY control vaccination. The source of these receptors is an adult in good health. Each CDR3 is given with its conserved first and last residue. A D gene is named only where the DNA matches it firmly.

J: TRBJ1-1
D: -
V: TRBV4-1
CDR3: CASSQDRFSTEAFF
DNA: TGCGCCAGCAGCCAAGATCGGTTCAGCACTGAAGCTTTCTTT

J: TRBJ2-7
D: TRBD1
V: TRBV5-6
CDR3: CASTWTGPSYEQYF
DNA: TGTGCCAGCACCTGGACAGGGCCCTCCTACGAGCAGTACTTC

J: TRBJ1-1
D: -
V: TRBV11-2
CDR3: CASSLLGSMNTEAFF
DNA: TGTGCCAGCAGCTTATTGGGCAGTATGAACACTGAAGCTTTCTTT

J: TRBJ2-2
D: -
V: TRBV10-2
CDR3: CASIEGGLTGELFF
DNA: TGCGCCAGCATTGAGGGGGGCCTGACCGGGGAGCTGTTTTTT

J: TRBJ1-5
D: -
V: TRBV6-2/TRBV6-3
CDR3: CASSYSGSRGKQPQHF
DNA: TGTGCCAGCAGTTACTCGGGGTCAAGGGGGAAGCAGCCCCAGCATTTT

J: TRBJ2-2
D: TRBD1
V: TRBV7-9
CDR3: CASSSWTGSGELFF
DNA: TGTGCCAGCAGCTCATGGACAGGTTCCGGGGAGCTGTTTTTT

J: TRBJ2-5
D: -
V: TRBV6-5
CDR3: CASSYSVAGHQETQYF
DNA: TGTGCCAGCAGTTACTCTGTGGCAGGCCACCAAGAGACCCAGTACTTC

J: TRBJ1-1
D: TRBD1
V: TRBV6-5
CDR3: CAIGGTGDVTEAFF
DNA: TGTGCCATTGGCGGGACAGGCGACGTGACTGAAGCTTTCTTT

J: TRBJ2-1
D: TRBD1
V: TRBV11-2
CDR3: CASSTDRGAYNEQFF
DNA: TGTGCCAGCAGCACTGACAGGGGGGCCTACAATGAGCAGTTCTTC

J: TRBJ2-2
D: -
V: TRBV4-1
CDR3: CASSQETRVQSGELFF
DNA: TGCGCCAGCAGCCAAGAAACTAGGGTACAGTCCGGGGAGCTGTTTTTT

J: TRBJ1-4
D: TRBD1
V: TRBV6-5
CDR3: CASSTRDRPEKLFF
DNA: TGTGCCAGCAGTACCCGGGACAGGCCTGAAAAACTGTTTTTT

J: TRBJ2-1
D: TRBD1
V: TRBV3-1/TRBV3-2
CDR3: CASSHASGTGVGNEQFF
DNA: TGTGCCAGCAGCCACGCATCCGGGACAGGGGTAGGCAATGAGCAGTTCTTC

J: TRBJ1-2
D: TRBD1
V: TRBV28
CDR3: CASSSPDRVGGYTF
DNA: TGTGCCAGCAGTTCCCCCGACAGGGTTGGTGGCTACACCTTC

J: TRBJ2-3
D: -
V: TRBV29-1
CDR3: CSVEKPPDTQYF
DNA: TGCAGCGTTGAGAAGCCTCCAGATACGCAGTATTTT

J: TRBJ1-5
D: -
V: TRBV2
CDR3: CASSEEALLRNQPQHF
DNA: TGTGCCAGCAGTGAAGAGGCCCTGCTACGCAATCAGCCCCAGCATTTT

J: TRBJ2-5
D: TRBD2
V: TRBV5-1
CDR3: CASSWGGLKETQYF
DNA: TGCGCCAGCAGCTGGGGGGGTCTTAAAGAGACCCAGTACTTC

J: TRBJ1-5
D: TRBD1
V: TRBV5-6
CDR3: CASSVDRAFSNQPQHF
DNA: TGTGCCAGCAGCGTAGACAGGGCCTTCAGCAATCAGCCCCAGCATTTT

J: TRBJ2-5
D: -
V: TRBV5-6
CDR3: CASSLGPTQYF
DNA: TGTGCCAGCAGCTTGGGGCCGACCCAGTACTTC